The clone carrying this T cell receptor (beta chain) appeared once. Under the authors' procedure: Nucleated cell counts were estimated from reference gene primer amplification. Using immunoSEQ multiplex PCR, the repertoire was profiled, and TCRdb retains in-frame clones only, with some absent. That table is the source of V, J and clone size, and D and trimming were worked out from the DNA. The repertoire holds over 200,000 clones, roughly 84% seen once, with 1.9% in the top ten. These data originate in a study of blood T cell repertoires in COVID-19. Whole-study context: The samples span acute and convalescent COVID-19 from the United States, Italy and Spain. PBMCs, B-cell-depleted T cells, or T cells were the source of the cDNA or gDNA that made up the material.

Sequencing was done on a sample of peripheral blood. This TCR was recovered from a man aged 35 to 55 with active or convalescent COVID-19.

CDR3 sequence reads: CASSQRLNQPQHF. The CDR3, as DNA: TGTGCCAGCAGCCAACGACTCAATCAGCCCCAGCATTTT. The rearrangement links TRBV3-1 (or the pseudogene TRBV3-2) to TRBJ1-5; no definite D call. V lost 2 bases and J lost 3, with 5 bases in between. Per the germline V gene, CDR1 is LGHDT and CDR2 is YNNKEL (reference sequence). This CDR3 region has 13 residues.